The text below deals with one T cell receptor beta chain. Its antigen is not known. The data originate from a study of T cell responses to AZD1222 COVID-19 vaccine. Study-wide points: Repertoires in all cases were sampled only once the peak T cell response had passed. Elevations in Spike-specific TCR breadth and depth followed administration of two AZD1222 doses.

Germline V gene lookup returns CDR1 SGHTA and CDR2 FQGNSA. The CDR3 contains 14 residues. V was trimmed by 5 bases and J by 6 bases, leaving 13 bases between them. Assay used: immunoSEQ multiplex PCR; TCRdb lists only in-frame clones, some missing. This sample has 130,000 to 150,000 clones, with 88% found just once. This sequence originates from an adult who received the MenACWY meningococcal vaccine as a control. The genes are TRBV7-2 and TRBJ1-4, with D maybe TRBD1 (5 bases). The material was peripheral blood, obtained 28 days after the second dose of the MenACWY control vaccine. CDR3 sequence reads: CASSRQGMDEKLFF. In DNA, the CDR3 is TGTGCCAGCAGCCGGCAGGGAATGGATGAAAAACTGTTTTTT.